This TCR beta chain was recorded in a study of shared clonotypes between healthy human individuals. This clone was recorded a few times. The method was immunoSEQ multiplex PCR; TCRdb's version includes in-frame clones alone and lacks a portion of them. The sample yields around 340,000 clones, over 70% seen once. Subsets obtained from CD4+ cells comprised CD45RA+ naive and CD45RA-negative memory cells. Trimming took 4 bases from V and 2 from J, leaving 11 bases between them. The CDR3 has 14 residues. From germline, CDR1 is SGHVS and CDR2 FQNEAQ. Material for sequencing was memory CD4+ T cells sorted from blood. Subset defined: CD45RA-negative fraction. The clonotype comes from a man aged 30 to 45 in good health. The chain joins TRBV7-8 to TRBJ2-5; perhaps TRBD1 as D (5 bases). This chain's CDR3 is CASSSTGKQETQYF. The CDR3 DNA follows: TGTGCCAGCAGCTCTACAGGAAAACAAGAGACCCAGTACTTC.